These 26 T cell receptor beta chains were all obtained from the same sample, sequenced in a study of cytomegalovirus exposure and HLA in healthy donors. PCR primers comprised 60 Vbeta and 13 Jbeta primers. The data were produced by immunoSEQ multiplex PCR, yet TCRdb's version contains in-frame clones alone and is incomplete. The sample shows about 160,000 clones, 77% of them seen only once. Material for sequencing was PBMCs. These receptors originate from a woman younger than 45 in good health and CMV-seronegative.

This chain uses TRBV11-2 with TRBJ2-7, with 8 nucleotides matching TRBD1. J lost 2 bases, V lost 1 base, and 1 base had no gene match. Germline V CDR1 and CDR2: SGHAT, FQNNGV. The CDR3 has 14 residues. The CDR3 reads CASSLVGQAYEQYF. As DNA, the CDR3 is TGTGCCAGCAGCTTAGTGGGACAGGCCTACGAGCAGTACTTC.

CDR3 protein: CASSWQINEKLFF. Here the CDR3 DNA reads TGCGCCAGCAGCTGGCAGATTAATGAAAAACTGTTTTTT. This rearrangement joins TRBV5-1 to TRBJ1-4; unclear D gene. V lost 3 bases to trimming and J lost 4 bases, with 7 bases between them. Germline V gene sequence: CDR1 SGHRS, CDR2 YFSETQ. CDR3 length: 13 residues. The full variable domain, completed using reference TRBV5-1 and TRBJ1-4, is KAGVTQTPRYLIKTRGQQVTLSCSPISGHRSVSWYQQTPGQGLQFLFEYFSETQRNKGNFPGRFSGRQFSNSRSEMNVSTLELGDSALYLCASSWQINEKLFFGSGTQLSVL.

The chain couples TRBV28 to TRBJ2-1, with 11 bases fitting TRBD1. Germline lookup yields CDR1 MDHEN and CDR2 SYDVKM. The CDR3 extends over 15 amino acids. After removal of 3 bases from V and 10 bases from J, the junction contained 8 bases not matched to a gene. CDR3 coding DNA: TGTGCCAGCAGTTTCATGGGGACAGGGGGGGGCGAGCAGTTCTTC. Its translation is CASSFMGTGGGEQFF. The full variable domain, in which reference TRBV28 and TRBJ2-1 provide the parts outside the CDR3, is DVKVTQSSRYLVKRTGEKVFLECVQDMDHENMFWYRQDPGLGLRLIYFSYDVKMKEKGDIPEGYSVSREKKERFSLILESASTNQTSMYLCASSFMGTGGGEQFFGPGTRLTVL.

This rearrangement joins TRBV25-1 to TRBJ2-3; D is perhaps TRBD1 (5 bases). The V end lost 6 bases, the J end lost 0 bases, and 13 bases lay between the germline ends. Germline loops: CDR1 MGHDK, CDR2 SYGVNS. The CDR3 loop spans 15 amino acids. CDR3 loop: CASSFRVRSTDTQYF. CDR3 nucleotides: TGTGCCAGCAGCTTCAGGGTGCGAAGCACAGATACGCAGTATTTT.

This clone was recorded a few times. V is TRBV19 and J is TRBJ2-7, with 8 positions matching TRBD1. CDR1 and CDR2 (germline): LNHDA, SQIVND (reference sequence). V was pared by 5 bases and J by 5 bases, with 8 bases of the junction left unmatched. The CDR3 spans 14 residues. The DNA for the CDR3 is TGTGCCAGTAGTGCGAGACAGGGGTCGGACGAGCAGTACTTC. Translation gives CASSARQGSDEQYF.

The chain carries TRBV10-3 and TRBJ2-3; TRBD2 matches at 8 bases. Trimming at V came to 8 bases and at J to 6 bases, leaving 13 bases not matched to a gene. From germline, CDR1 is ENHRY and CDR2 SYGVKD. The CDR3 contains 15 residues. The DNA of the CDR3 is TGTGCCATCGGGGCGGGGGGACCCCGTCCCGATACGCAGTATTTT. It specifies CAIGAGGPRPDTQYF.

This chain links TRBV5-1 with TRBJ2-3; 10 nucleotides agree with TRBD1. V trimming: 4 bases; J trimming: 4 bases; junction bases outside the gene matches: 15. This CDR3 contains 18 residues. Germline V gene sequence: CDR1 SGHRS, CDR2 YFSETQ. The CDR3 sequence: CASSGDRGWGTGPDTQYF. The CDR3 coding sequence is TGCGCCAGCAGCGGGGACAGGGGTTGGGGGACGGGGCCAGATACGCAGTATTTT.

The count of this clone is one. The chain employs TRBV7-9 and TRBJ2-7; TRBD1 aligns across 8 bases. The V segment lost 6 bases and the J segment 5 bases; nucleotides outside the gene matches: 0. The CDR3 has 11 amino acids. Germline V gene sequence: CDR1 SEHNR, CDR2 FQNEAQ (reference sequence). In nucleotides, the CDR3 is TGTGCCAGCAGACAGGGGGACGAGCAGTACTTC. Protein: CASRQGDEQYF. The complete variable domain, with remaining parts taken from reference TRBV7-9 and TRBJ2-7, reads DTGVSQNPRHKITKRGQNVTFRCDPISEHNRLYWYRQTLGQGPEFLTYFQNEAQLEKSRLLSDRFSAERPKGSFSTLEIQRTEQGDSAMYLCASRQGDEQYFGPGTRLTVT.

This clone occurred many times. CDR3 coding DNA: TGTGCCAGCAGCTCCCGGGACAGGGTTGAAGCTTTCTTT. Its protein product is CASSSRDRVEAFF. The rearrangement links TRBV5-4 to TRBJ1-1, with 9 bases lining up with TRBD1. The V gene end was trimmed by 3 bases and the J gene end by 7 bases; junction bases not matched to a gene: 4. This CDR3 region has 13 residues. Germline V gene sequence: CDR1 SGHNT, CDR2 YYREEE (reference sequence). Complete variable domain (other parts from reference TRBV5-4 and TRBJ1-1): ETGVTQSPTHLIKTRGQQVTLRCSSQSGHNTVSWYQQALGQGPQFIFQYYREEENGRGNFPPRFSGLQFPNYSSELNVNALELDDSALYLCASSSRDRVEAFFGQGTRLTVV.

This clone was recorded once. The chain employs TRBV7-2 and TRBJ1-2; D not resolved. The CDR3 has 12 residues. Germline loops: CDR1 SGHTA, CDR2 FQGNSA. With 1 base removed from V and 9 bases from J, the gap between germline ends came to 9 bases. The CDR3 DNA follows: TGTGCCAGCAGCTTAGTTCGGGGAAGCTACACCTTC. This sequence encodes CASSLVRGSYTF.

V is TRBV15 and J is TRBJ1-1; possibly TRBD1 for D (6 bases). Germline V lookup: CDR1 LNHNV, CDR2 YYDKDF (reference sequence). The V end was cut by 5 bases, the J end by 1 base, with 11 bases between. The CDR3 sequence is 14 residues long. The CDR3 coding sequence is TGTGCCACCAGCGGGGGGGCAGGGAACACTGAAGCTTTCTTT. Translated: CATSGGAGNTEAFF.

This chain joins TRBV9 and TRBJ1-1; D is perhaps TRBD1 (6 bases). Trimming removed 3 bases at V and 0 bases at J, with 15 bases between. CDR1 is SGDLS, CDR2 YYNGEE, per germline. There are 16 residues in the CDR3. The DNA for the CDR3 is TGTGCCAGCAGCGCCTACAGGGAACGAGTGAACACTGAAGCTTTCTTT. It encodes CASSAYRERVNTEAFF.

The rearrangement joins TRBV9 to TRBJ2-1; TRBD2 matches at 7 bases. In germline, CDR1 is SGDLS, CDR2 YYNGEE. The CDR3 extends over 17 amino acids. J gave up 7 bases and V 1 base, and 14 bases lay outside the gene matches. The CDR3 nucleotides are TGTGCCAGCAGCGTAAAAAGTGCAGTGGCGGGGGATAATGAGCAGTTCTTC. Its translation: CASSVKSAVAGDNEQFF.

CDR3 protein: CAWSVRAEAKNIQYF. CDR3 coding DNA: TGTGCCTGGAGTGTTCGCGCGGAAGCCAAAAACATTCAGTACTTC. V usage is TRBV30 and J usage is TRBJ2-4; unclear D gene. The V and J ends lost 0 bases and 0 bases respectively, with 9 bases between them. This CDR3 is built from 15 residues. Looked up from germline, CDR1 is GTSNPN and CDR2 is SVGIG (reference sequence).

The V call is TRBV13, the J call TRBJ1-5; no clear D gene. V was shortened by 0 bases and J by 0 bases, with 6 bases between the two germline ends. This CDR3 is 15 amino acids long. Per germline, CDR1 PRHDT and CDR2 FYEKMQ (reference sequence). This chain's CDR3 is CASSLGGGSNQPQHF. CDR3 sequence (DNA): TGTGCCAGCAGCTTAGGCGGCGGTAGCAATCAGCCCCAGCATTTT.

The sample holds a few counts of this clone. The chain uses TRBV5-8 and TRBJ1-2, with 7 bases lining up with TRBD1. V shed 2 bases, J shed 4 bases, and the junction held 11 bases outside the gene matches. Germline V gives CDR1 SGHTS, CDR2 YDEGEE. CDR3 length: 16 amino acids. The CDR3 reads CASSFTHLRDSYGYTF. The CDR3 DNA reads TGTGCCAGCAGCTTTACACACCTCCGGGACAGCTATGGCTACACCTTC.

The chain couples TRBV19 to TRBJ1-6, with TRBD1 as a possible D gene (6 bases). Deletions cut 5 bases from V and 9 bases from J, with 20 bases between. The germline V gene encodes CDR1 LNHDA and CDR2 SQIVND (reference sequence). This CDR3 has 16 residues. The chain's CDR3 is CASSPYAQGGISPLHF. The CDR3 DNA reads as TGTGCCAGTAGTCCCTACGCACAGGGTGGAATTTCACCCCTCCACTTT.

V usage is TRBV4-1 and J usage is TRBJ2-5; 8 bases agree with TRBD2. The V segment lost 2 bases and the J segment 5 bases; nucleotides outside the gene matches: 10. Per germline, CDR1 MGHRA and CDR2 YSYEKL. There are 16 residues in the CDR3. As DNA, the CDR3 is TGCGCCAGCAGCCAACCCCCTGGACTAGCCTGGGAGACCCAGTACTTC. It translates to CASSQPPGLAWETQYF.

V is TRBV19 and J is TRBJ1-1, with TRBD1 matching 10 bases. Germline trimming cut 3 bases from V and 5 bases from J; bases unmatched to any gene: 6. Germline V gene lookup returns CDR1 LNHDA and CDR2 SQIVND (reference sequence). This CDR3 has 15 amino acids. The CDR3 sequence is CASSIAGTGDTEAFF. CDR3 coding DNA: TGTGCCAGTAGTATCGCCGGGACAGGGGATACTGAAGCTTTCTTT. Filled out from reference TRBV19 and TRBJ1-1, the complete variable domain reads DGGITQSPKYLFRKEGQNVTLSCEQNLNHDAMYWYRQDPGQGLRLIYYSQIVNDFQKGDIAEGYSVSREKKESFPLTVTSAQKNPTAFYLCASSIAGTGDTEAFFGQGTRLTVV.

CDR3 coding DNA: TGTGCCAGCAGTTCACTAGCTCGTTCCGCAGATACGCAGTATTTT. Its translation: CASSSLARSADTQYF. The chain couples TRBV27 to TRBJ2-3, with a possible D match to TRBD2 (6 bases). CDR3 length: 15 amino acids. CDR1 MNHEY and CDR2 SMNVEV come from the germline V gene (reference sequence). V was pared by 4 bases and J by 4 bases, with 15 bases between.

J is TRBJ2-3 and V is TRBV6-1, with 8 bases that match TRBD2. V lost 0 bases, J lost 5 bases, and 4 bases stayed unmatched. CDR3 length equals 15 residues. The germline CDR1 and CDR2 sequences are MNHNS and SASEGT. CDR3 in amino acids: CASSEASGSGDTQYF. CDR3 sequence (DNA): TGTGCCAGCAGTGAAGCGAGCGGGAGCGGAGATACGCAGTATTTT.

The chain couples TRBV30 to TRBJ2-1; the match to TRBD2 covers 12 bases. The CDR3 is 15 residues long. Germline assignment: CDR1 GTSNPN and CDR2 SVGIG (reference sequence). The trim removed 1 base at V and 7 bases at J, leaving 5 bases unmatched. In DNA, the CDR3 is TGTGCCTGGAGTGCCCCTAGCGGGGGGGCAAATGAGCAGTTCTTC. Its translation is CAWSAPSGGANEQFF.

The chain is built from TRBV7-9 and TRBJ2-3; a possible D gene is TRBD2 (7 bases). CDR1 SEHNR and CDR2 FQNEAQ come from the germline V gene (reference sequence). V was clipped by 1 base and J by 3 bases, with 17 bases between them. The CDR3 sequence is 17 residues long. CDR3 amino acids: CASSLGWGGGETDTQYF. Written as DNA, the CDR3 is TGTGCCAGCAGCTTAGGGTGGGGCGGGGGCGAGACAGATACGCAGTATTTT.

The chain is built from TRBV5-1 and TRBJ1-6, with 7 bases fitting TRBD1. The CDR3 runs to 16 residues. Per the germline V gene, CDR1 is SGHRS and CDR2 is YFSETQ. Unmatched junction bases numbered 14, after V lost 4 bases and J lost 10 bases. This CDR3 reads CASSLKPTRGLSPLHF. CDR3 DNA sequence: TGCGCCAGCAGCCTCAAACCCACGAGGGGGCTATCACCCCTCCACTTT.

This sequence joins TRBV28 and TRBJ1-2; D is undetermined. Trimming pared 10 bases from V and 0 bases from J, leaving 9 bases between. Per the germline V gene, CDR1 is MDHEN and CDR2 is SYDVKM. This CDR3 has 12 residues. The CDR3 spells CAIKRANYGYTF. For the CDR3, the DNA is TGTGCCATAAAGCGGGCTAACTATGGCTACACCTTC.

This clone was counted only a few times. V usage is TRBV2 and J usage is TRBJ2-7; 7 bases agree with TRBD1. The length of the CDR3 is 14 residues. The V and J ends lost 4 bases and 7 bases, in that order; junction bases with no gene match: 10. Per germline, CDR1 SNHLY and CDR2 FYNNEI. The CDR3 coding sequence is TGTGCCAGCAGTGGTGGCAGGACCAGGGGGGAGCAGTACTTC. This translates into CASSGGRTRGEQYF.